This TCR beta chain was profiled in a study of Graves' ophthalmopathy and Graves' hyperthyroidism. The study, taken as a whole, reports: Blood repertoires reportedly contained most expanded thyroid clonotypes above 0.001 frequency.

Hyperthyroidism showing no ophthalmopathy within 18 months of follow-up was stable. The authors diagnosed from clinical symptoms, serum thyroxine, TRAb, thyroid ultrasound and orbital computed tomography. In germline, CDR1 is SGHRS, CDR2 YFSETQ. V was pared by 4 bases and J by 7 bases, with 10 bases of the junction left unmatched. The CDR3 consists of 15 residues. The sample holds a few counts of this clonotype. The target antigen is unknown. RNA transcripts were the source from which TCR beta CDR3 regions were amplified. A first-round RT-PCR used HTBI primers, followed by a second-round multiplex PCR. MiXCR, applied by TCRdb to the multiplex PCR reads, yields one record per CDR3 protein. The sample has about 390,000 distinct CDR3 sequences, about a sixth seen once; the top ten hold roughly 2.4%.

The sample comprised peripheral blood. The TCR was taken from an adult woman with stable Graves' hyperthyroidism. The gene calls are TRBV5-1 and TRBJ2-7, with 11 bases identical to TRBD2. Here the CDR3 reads CASSPASGRTREQYF. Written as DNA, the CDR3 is TGCGCCAGCAGCCCTGCTAGCGGGAGGACGAGGGAGCAGTACTTC.